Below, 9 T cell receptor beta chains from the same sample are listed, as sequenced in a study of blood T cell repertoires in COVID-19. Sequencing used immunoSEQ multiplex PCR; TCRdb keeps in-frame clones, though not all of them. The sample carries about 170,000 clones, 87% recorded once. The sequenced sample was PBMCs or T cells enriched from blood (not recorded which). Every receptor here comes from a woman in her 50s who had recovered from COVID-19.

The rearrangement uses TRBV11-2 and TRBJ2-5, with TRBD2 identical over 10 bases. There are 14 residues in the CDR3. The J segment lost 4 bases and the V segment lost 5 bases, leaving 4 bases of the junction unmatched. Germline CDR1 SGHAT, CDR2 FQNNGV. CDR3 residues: CASSPSGRRETQYF. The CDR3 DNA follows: TGTGCCAGCAGCCCTAGCGGGAGAAGAGAGACCCAGTACTTC.

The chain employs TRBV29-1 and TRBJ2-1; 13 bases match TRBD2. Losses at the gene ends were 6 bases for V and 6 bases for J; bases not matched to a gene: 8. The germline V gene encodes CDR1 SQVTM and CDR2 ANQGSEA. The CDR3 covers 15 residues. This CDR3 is CSVIWGLAGFNEQFF. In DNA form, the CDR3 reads TGCAGCGTCATTTGGGGACTAGCGGGATTCAATGAGCAGTTCTTC.

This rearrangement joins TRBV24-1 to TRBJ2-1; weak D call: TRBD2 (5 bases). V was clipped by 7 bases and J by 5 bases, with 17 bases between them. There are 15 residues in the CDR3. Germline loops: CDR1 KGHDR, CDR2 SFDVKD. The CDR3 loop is CATSEGGRPDNEQFF. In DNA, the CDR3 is TGTGCCACCAGCGAGGGCGGGCGTCCCGACAATGAGCAGTTCTTC.

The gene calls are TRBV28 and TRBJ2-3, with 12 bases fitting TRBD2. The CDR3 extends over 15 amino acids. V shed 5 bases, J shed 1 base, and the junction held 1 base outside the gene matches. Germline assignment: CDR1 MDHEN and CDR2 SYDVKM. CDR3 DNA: TGTGCCAGCAGTCCTAGCGGGAGGGGCACAGATACGCAGTATTTT. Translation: CASSPSGRGTDTQYF.

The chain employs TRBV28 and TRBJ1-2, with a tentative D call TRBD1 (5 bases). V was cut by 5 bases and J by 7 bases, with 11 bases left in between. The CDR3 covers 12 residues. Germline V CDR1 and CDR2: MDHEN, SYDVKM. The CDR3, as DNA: TGTGCCAGCAGTCTCAATACAGGTGGCTACACCTTC. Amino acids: CASSLNTGGYTF.

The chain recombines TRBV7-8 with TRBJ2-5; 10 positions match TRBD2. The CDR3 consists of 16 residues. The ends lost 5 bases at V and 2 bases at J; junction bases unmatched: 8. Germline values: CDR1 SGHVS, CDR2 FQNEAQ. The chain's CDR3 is CASSEREGLRQETQYF. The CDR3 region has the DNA TGTGCCAGCAGCGAGCGGGAGGGCCTGAGGCAAGAGACCCAGTACTTC.

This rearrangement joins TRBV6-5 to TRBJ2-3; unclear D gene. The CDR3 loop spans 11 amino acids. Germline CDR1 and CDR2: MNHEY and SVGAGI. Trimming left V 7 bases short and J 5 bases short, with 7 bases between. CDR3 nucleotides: TGTGCCAGCACCCTAGGAGATACGCAGTATTTT. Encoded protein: CASTLGDTQYF.

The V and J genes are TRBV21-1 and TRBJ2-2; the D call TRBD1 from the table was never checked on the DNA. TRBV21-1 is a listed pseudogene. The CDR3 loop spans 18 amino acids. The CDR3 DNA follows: TGTGCCAGCAGCAACGGAATTTGGCGGGCAGGGGGAACCGGGGAGCTGTTTTTT. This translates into CASSNGIWRAGGTGELFF.

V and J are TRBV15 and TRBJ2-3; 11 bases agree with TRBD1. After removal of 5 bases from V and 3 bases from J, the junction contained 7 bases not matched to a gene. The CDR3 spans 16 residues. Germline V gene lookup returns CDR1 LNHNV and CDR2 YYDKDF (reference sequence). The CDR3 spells CATSDPGQGVTDTQYF. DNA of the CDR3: TGTGCCACCAGCGACCCGGGACAGGGGGTGACAGATACGCAGTATTTT.